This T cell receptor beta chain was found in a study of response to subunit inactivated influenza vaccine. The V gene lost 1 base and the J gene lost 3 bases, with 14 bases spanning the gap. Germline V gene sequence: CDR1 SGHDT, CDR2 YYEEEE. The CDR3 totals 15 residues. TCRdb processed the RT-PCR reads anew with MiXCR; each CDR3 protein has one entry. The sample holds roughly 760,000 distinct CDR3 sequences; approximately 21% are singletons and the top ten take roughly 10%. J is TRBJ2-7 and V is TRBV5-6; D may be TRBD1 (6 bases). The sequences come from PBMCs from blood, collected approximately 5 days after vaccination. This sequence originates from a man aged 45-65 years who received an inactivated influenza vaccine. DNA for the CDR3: TGTGCCAGCAGCTTGATGGGGGCCCGGGACTACGAGCAGTACTTC. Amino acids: CASSLMGARDYEQYF.